These T cell receptor beta chains were read from a single sample in a study of siplizumab effects on memory and regulatory T cells. TCRdb's table, derived via immunoSEQ multiplex PCR, lists solely in-frame clones and lacks some. The sample includes about 120,000 clones, 85% to 95% of them seen just once. The sequenced sample consisted of non-Treg CD4+ T cells sorted from blood. The receptors shown here come from a human donor in good health. The CDR3 runs from the conserved cysteine through the conserved F or W. A D gene is named only where the DNA matches it firmly. Size is omitted from some rows. Given values are once, few, many or a class for expanded clones.

v_call	clone_size	d_call	j_call	cdr3_nt	cdr3_aa
TRBV7-2	.	.	TRBJ1-2	TGTGCCAGCAGCCCGGACAGCAACTATGGCTACACCTTC	CASSPDSNYGYTF
TRBV7-2	.	TRBD2	TRBJ2-1	TGTGCCAGCAGCCCCCCTAGCGGGGGGTACAATGAGCAGTTCTTC	CASSPPSGGYNEQFF
TRBV28	.	.	TRBJ1-2	TGTGCCAGCACTCGGGACAACAACTATGGCTACACCTTC	CASTRDNNYGYTF
TRBV18	.	.	TRBJ2-7	TGTGCCAGCTCAGCGGGACACGGGCTCGAGCAGTACTTC	CASSAGHGLEQYF
TRBV5-6	.	TRBD2	TRBJ2-5	TGTGCCAGCAGCTTGGCCGGGAGGTTCCCAGAGACCCAGTACTTC	CASSLAGRFPETQYF
TRBV6-5	.	.	TRBJ1-2	TGTGCCAGCAGTTACTCCATGGGTGGGGGTGGCTACACCTTC	CASSYSMGGGGYTF
TRBV21-1	.	.	TRBJ1-5	TGTGCCAGCAGCTCAGGGGTGGCCGAATTTAGCAATCAGCCCCAGCATTTT	CASSSGVAEFSNQPQHF
TRBV19	.	TRBD1	TRBJ1-4	TGTGCCAGTAGTCCACAGGGGGCGCTGTCAGAAAAACTGTTTTTT	CASSPQGALSEKLFF
TRBV15	.	.	TRBJ1-6	TGTGCCACCAGCAGAGATCAGGGCTCTAATTCACCCCTCCACTTT	CATSRDQGSNSPLHF
TRBV19	.	.	TRBJ1-2	TGTGCCAGTAGTATTGGTGGAGGGGACTATGGCTACACCTTC	CASSIGGGDYGYTF
TRBV7-9	.	TRBD2	TRBJ2-5	TGTGCCAGCAGCCTTGGGACTAGCGGTTACCAAGAGACCCAGTACTTC	CASSLGTSGYQETQYF
TRBV19	.	.	TRBJ2-1	TGTGCCAGTAAGGATGGGAACTCCTACAATGAGCAGTTCTTC	CASKDGNSYNEQFF
TRBV4-3	once	.	TRBJ2-1	TGCGCCAGCAGCCAACGACTCCGTCCTCATGAGCAGTTCTTC	CASSQRLRPHEQFF
TRBV7-9	.	TRBD1	TRBJ2-3	TGTGCCAGCAGCTACTCTGACAGGGGAACAGATACGCAGTATTTT	CASSYSDRGTDTQYF
TRBV4-1	.	TRBD1	TRBJ2-2	TGCGCCAGCAGCCAAGAGGGGGCAGGGGGCGTCACCGGGGAGCTGTTTTTT	CASSQEGAGGVTGELFF
TRBV5-1	.	.	TRBJ2-7	TGCGCCAGCAGCTTGGGTGGAGACGAGCAGTACTTC	CASSLGGDEQYF
TRBV19	.	.	TRBJ1-1	TGTGCCAGTAGTATAGGTTCGGCGGCTAGGACTGAAGCTTTCTTT	CASSIGSAARTEAFF